These T cell receptor beta chains were read from a single sample in a study of cytomegalovirus exposure and HLA in healthy donors. TCRdb keeps only in-frame clones here, not all; method: immunoSEQ multiplex PCR. In the table there are approximately 140,000 clones, 85% to 90% of which are singletons. Sequences were obtained from PBMCs. The receptors here all came from a man aged 18 to 35 in good health and CMV-seronegative. CDR3s include the opening cysteine and the closing phenylalanine or tryptophan. D genes are given only for firm matches. For some rows the clone size is stated as once, few or many, or as a class when expanded; others skip it.

v_call	clone_size	d_call	j_call	cdr3_nt	cdr3_aa
TRBV2	-	-	TRBJ2-7	TGTGCCAGCGGGGGGACCAGCTCCTACGAGCAGTACTTC	CASGGTSSYEQYF
TRBV7-2	-	TRBD1	TRBJ1-2	TGTGCCAGCAGCAACGTGGGGACAGGGGGTGGCTACACCTTC	CASSNVGTGGGYTF
TRBV7-9	-	TRBD1	TRBJ2-5	TGTGCCAGCAGCCTAATGACAGGGGGAGAGACCCAGTACTTC	CASSLMTGGETQYF
TRBV7-9	-	TRBD1	TRBJ1-4	TGTGCCAGCAGTAACCGACAGGGCCATGAAAAACTGTTTTTT	CASSNRQGHEKLFF
TRBV6-7	few	-	TRBJ1-5	TGTGCCAGCACCGACGTCGGGGGGGTATCGGAACAGCCCCAGCATTTT	CASTDVGGVSEQPQHF
TRBV5-1	-	TRBD2	TRBJ2-3	TGCGCCAGCAAAATGACTAGCGGGAGAGATACGCAGTATTTT	CASKMTSGRDTQYF
TRBV27	-	-	TRBJ2-1	TGTGCCAGCAGTTTCGTAGGCGGCTCCTACAATGAGCAGTTCTTC	CASSFVGGSYNEQFF
TRBV2	once	-	TRBJ1-4	TGTGCCAGCAGTGACCCCCGGAGGTCAGAAAATGAAAAACTGTTTTTT	CASSDPRRSENEKLFF
TRBV6-5	few	-	TRBJ2-7	TGTGCCAGCAGCCAGGGACTCACCTACGAGCAGTACTTC	CASSQGLTYEQYF
TRBV9	-	-	TRBJ1-2	TGTGCCAGCAGCGTGGGGAGGGGAGGAGAGGGCTACACCTTC	CASSVGRGGEGYTF
TRBV2	-	-	TRBJ1-1	TGTGCCAGCAGTGAAGGGGCGAACACTGAAGCTTTCTTT	CASSEGANTEAFF
TRBV13	-	TRBD2	TRBJ2-7	TGTGCCAGCAGTTTGTTAGCGGGGGCCTACGAGCAGTACTTC	CASSLLAGAYEQYF
TRBV7-9	-	TRBD2	TRBJ2-5	TGTGCCAGCAGCTTAGGTCTAGCGGGGGGGCAAGAGACCCAGTACTTC	CASSLGLAGGQETQYF
TRBV4-3	-	-	TRBJ2-7	TGCGCCAGCAGCCAAGATTTCAGTGGGAGAGCATACGAGCAGTACTTC	CASSQDFSGRAYEQYF
TRBV7-9	-	TRBD2	TRBJ2-7	TGTGCCAGCAGCTTCTTCACTAGCGGGGACTACGAGCAGTACTTC	CASSFFTSGDYEQYF
TRBV28	-	-	TRBJ1-3	TGTGCCAGCAGTTTACGGGAGAACTCTGGAAACACCATATATTTT	CASSLRENSGNTIYF
TRBV29-1	-	TRBD1	TRBJ1-2	TGCAGCGTCCTTAAACTACAGGGGAACTATGGCTACACCTTC	CSVLKLQGNYGYTF
TRBV2	once	TRBD1	TRBJ1-1	TGTGCCAGCAGGGGGGACAGGAACGAAGCTTTCTTT	CASRGDRNEAFF
TRBV7-2	once	-	TRBJ1-1	TGTGCCAGCAGCTACCGCGTTGGTGGCACTGAAGCTTTCTTT	CASSYRVGGTEAFF
TRBV5-1	-	TRBD1	TRBJ1-4	TGCGCCAGCAGAATTGGGACAGTCCTTAATGAAAAACTGTTTTTT	CASRIGTVLNEKLFF
TRBV6-5	-	-	TRBJ1-2	TGTGCCAGCAGTTACTCGAGGTTAACAGGTGGCTACACCTTC	CASSYSRLTGGYTF
TRBV5-6	once	-	TRBJ2-1	TGTGCCAGCAGCACCCTGCTCAGTATCACCTACAATGAGCAGTTCTTC	CASSTLLSITYNEQFF
TRBV4-3	-	TRBD1	TRBJ1-2	TGCGCCAGCAGCCAAGGCCTGGGCTTAACAGGGGGCGACTACTATGGCTACACCTTC	CASSQGLGLTGGDYYGYTF
TRBV6-5	-	TRBD1	TRBJ2-3	TGTGCCAGCAGTTTACAGGGGAGCACAGATACGCAGTATTTT	CASSLQGSTDTQYF
TRBV15	-	TRBD1	TRBJ2-2	TGTGCCACCAGCAGAGACGACAGGGCGGGCACCGGGGAGCTGTTTTTT	CATSRDDRAGTGELFF
TRBV18	-	-	TRBJ2-7	TGTGCCAGCTCACTATCAGATGCCTACGAGCAGTACTTC	CASSLSDAYEQYF
TRBV29-1	once	TRBD1	TRBJ1-2	TGCAGCGTCTCCGGACAGGGCGCCTATGGCTACACCTTC	CSVSGQGAYGYTF
TRBV5-1	-	TRBD1	TRBJ2-3	TGCGCCAGCAGCACTGGGACAGGGGGGGATACGCAGTATTTT	CASSTGTGGDTQYF
TRBV11-1	-	-	TRBJ2-5	TGTGCCAGCAGCTTGAACAGGGTGGAGACCCAGTACTTC	CASSLNRVETQYF
TRBV9	-	-	TRBJ2-1	TGTGCCAGCAGCCCAAGCCAGGGGAGCTCCTACAATGAGCAGTTCTTC	CASSPSQGSSYNEQFF
TRBV7-9	few	-	TRBJ2-7	TGTGCCAGCAGCGAACCGGCTCCACGGGACGAGCAGTACTTC	CASSEPAPRDEQYF
TRBV29-1	-	-	TRBJ1-6	TGCAGCGCTGCGACTGAAGGTGGTTCACCCCTCCACTTT	CSAATEGGSPLHF
TRBV25-1	-	TRBD2	TRBJ2-7	TGTGCCAGCAGTTACGGACTAGCAAGCTCCTACGAGCAGTACTTC	CASSYGLASSYEQYF
TRBV6-1	-	TRBD2	TRBJ2-7	TGTGCCAGCAGTGACGGGGGGACCTGGGCAAGCTCCTACGAGCAGTACTTC	CASSDGGTWASSYEQYF
TRBV15	-	-	TRBJ1-1	TGTGCCACCAGCAGAGAAAGTTGGGGACAAACGAACACTGAAGCTTTCTTT	CATSRESWGQTNTEAFF
TRBV7-8	-	TRBD2	TRBJ2-5	TGTGCCAGCAGCCCGGGACTAGCGGTGTACCAAGAGACCCAGTACTTC	CASSPGLAVYQETQYF
TRBV27	once	-	TRBJ2-6	TGTGCCAGCAGCCAGGGGGGAGTTCTTATCTCTGGGGCCAACGTCCTGACTTTC	CASSQGGVLISGANVLTF
TRBV6-6	-	-	TRBJ1-3	TGTGCCAGCAGTTTCGCGGGAGCCTCTGGAAACACCATATATTTT	CASSFAGASGNTIYF
TRBV11-2	-	-	TRBJ2-7	TGTGCCAGCAGCTTAGAAGTGGCTTACGAGCAGTACTTC	CASSLEVAYEQYF
TRBV7-2	-	TRBD1	TRBJ1-2	TGTGCCAGCAGCTTAGCGGTGACAGGGACTGGCTACACCTTC	CASSLAVTGTGYTF
TRBV18	-	TRBD1	TRBJ2-7	TGTGCCAGCTCACCACCCGGGACAGGGCACTACGAGCAGTACTTC	CASSPPGTGHYEQYF
TRBV27	-	TRBD1	TRBJ1-2	TGTGCCAGCAGTTTTACCGGGACAGAAGGCTACACCTTC	CASSFTGTEGYTF
TRBV9	-	-	TRBJ2-3	TGTGCCAGCAACCCGACTAGGAGTGGGGATACGCAGTATTTT	CASNPTRSGDTQYF
TRBV6-1	-	-	TRBJ2-2	TGTGCCAGCAGTGCCGACTCAGACACCGGGGAGCTGTTTTTT	CASSADSDTGELFF
TRBV11-2	-	TRBD1	TRBJ1-4	TGTGCCAGCAGGCGAGAGACAGGGGGAGCCGCAACTAATGAAAAACTGTTTTTT	CASRRETGGAATNEKLFF
TRBV6-5	-	-	TRBJ2-7	TGTGCCAGCAGTTACACCCCCCCGGGTTCCACCTACGAGCAGTACTTC	CASSYTPPGSTYEQYF
TRBV28	once	-	TRBJ2-3	TGTGCCAGCAGACTGGACATGCGGGATACGCAGTATTTT	CASRLDMRDTQYF
TRBV10-3	-	TRBD1	TRBJ2-2	TGTGCCATCAGGGGACAGGGGGCGATCGCCGGGGAGCTGTTTTTT	CAIRGQGAIAGELFF
TRBV7-2	-	TRBD1	TRBJ2-7	TGTGCCAGCAGCTTAGAAGGGGGCGCTTCCTACGAGCAGTACTTC	CASSLEGGASYEQYF
TRBV4-1	-	-	TRBJ2-1	TGCGCCAGCAGCCAGGGAGTACGGCCTGAGCAGTTCTTC	CASSQGVRPEQFF
TRBV5-4	-	TRBD1	TRBJ2-7	TGTGCCAGCAGCATCACGGGACAGCTCTACGAGCAGTACTTC	CASSITGQLYEQYF
TRBV18	few	-	TRBJ2-4	TGTGCCAGCTCACGTGCTTCAGGAGGGAACATTCAGTACTTC	CASSRASGGNIQYF
TRBV2	-	TRBD2	TRBJ2-1	TGTGCCAGCAGTGAGACCGGGACTAGCAACTATGAGCAGTTCTTC	CASSETGTSNYEQFF